This T cell receptor beta chain is drawn from a study of OX40 agonist ivuxolimab in advanced cancers. Study details: Ivuxolimab, which is an agonistic anti-OX40 (CD134) antibody, was administered to the patients. Dose-escalation patients suffered from hepatocellular carcinoma, melanoma, renal cell or head and neck cancer.

General study results and limits: Expanded clones belonging to CD8+ T cells outnumbered, on average, those of CD4+. Normalized T-cell clonal expansion was also low in a subset of nonresponders.

For this clone: Its antigen is unidentified.

The CDR3 covers 13 residues. Data came from immunoSEQ multiplex PCR; TCRdb stores just in-frame clones and leaves some out. Found here are around 50,000 clones, 79% of them singletons; the top ten hold 1.5% to 2%. The TCR was taken from an adult with an advanced solid tumor such as melanoma, head and neck, liver or kidney cancer. The material sequenced was CD4+ or CD8+ T cells sorted from blood, taken in a trial of the OX40 agonist ivuxolimab. The J gene is TRBJ2-5, the V gene TRBV7-5; no DNA check was done on the table's D call, TRBD1. TRBV7-5 is reported as a pseudogene. The CDR3 is CVRSLGLEGHLYF. CDR3 DNA: TGTGTCAGAAGCTTAGGTTTGGAAGGACATCTGTACTTC.